Listed below are T cell receptor beta chains from one sample, sequenced in a study of blood T cells in healthy people across ages. Each CDR3 protein gets one entry after TCRdb re-called the 5' RACE reads with MiXCR. The profile shows 500,000 to 550,000 distinct CDR3 sequences, approximately 25% of them singletons. This sample also belongs to another study, concerning T cells of mothers and their children.

The sample comprised blood. These TCRs come from a boy aged 10-17 years in good health. The CDR3 runs from the conserved cysteine through the conserved F or W. The D gene is left open where the match is weak. Clone size, where shown, is once, few, many, or a class for clones that have expanded.

v_gene,j_gene,abundance,d_gene,len,CDR3aa,CDR3nt
TRBV12-3/TRBV12-4,TRBJ2-7,few,.,14,CASGPGTTSYEQYF,TGTGCCAGCGGTCCCGGGACAACTTCCTACGAGCAGTACTTC
TRBV7-9,TRBJ2-7,few,.,14,CASSQGGDSYEQYF,TGTGCCAGCAGCCAGGGGGGGGACTCCTACGAGCAGTACTTC
TRBV12-3/TRBV12-4,TRBJ2-1,few,TRBD2,15,CASSVSGGPYNEQFF,TGTGCCAGCAGCGTTAGCGGGGGGCCATACAATGAGCAGTTCTTC
TRBV20-1,TRBJ2-7,few,TRBD1,11,CSATPGTGQYF,TGCAGTGCTACCCCCGGGACAGGGCAGTACTTC
TRBV10-3,TRBJ2-5,.,TRBD1,16,CAISEPLGQGEETQYF,TGTGCCATCAGTGAGCCTTTGGGACAGGGGGAAGAGACCCAGTACTTC
TRBV7-2,TRBJ2-3,.,TRBD1,15,CASRRYGQGTDTQYF,TGTGCCAGCAGGAGATACGGACAGGGCACAGATACGCAGTATTTT
TRBV5-1,TRBJ2-3,once,.,19,CASSLANTGDLLFTDTQYF,TGCGCCAGCAGCTTGGCCAATACAGGAGATTTGCTATTCACAGATACGCAGTATTTT
TRBV24-1,TRBJ1-5,few,.,13,CATSEGVIQPQHF,TGTGCCACCAGTGAGGGGGTAATTCAGCCCCAGCATTTT
TRBV7-2,TRBJ2-5,few,.,15,CASSLVAGTQETQYF,TGTGCCAGCAGCTTAGTGGCGGGGACCCAAGAGACCCAGTACTTC
TRBV5-1,TRBJ1-3,few,.,14,CASRSQGGGNTIYF,TGCGCCAGCAGATCACAGGGAGGTGGAAACACCATATATTTT
TRBV11-2,TRBJ1-1,few,.,13,CASSLVHKSEAFF,TGTGCCAGCAGCTTAGTCCACAAAAGTGAAGCTTTCTTT
TRBV29-1,TRBJ2-7,few,TRBD1,13,CSVAPGTGVEQYF,TGCAGCGTGGCCCCCGGGACAGGGGTCGAGCAGTACTTC
TRBV15,TRBJ2-7,few,TRBD2,15,CATSASSGKAYEQYF,TGTGCCACCAGCGCTAGTAGCGGGAAAGCCTACGAGCAGTACTTC
TRBV27,TRBJ1-5,.,TRBD1,14,CASRQGYGNQPQHF,TGTGCCAGCCGACAGGGGTACGGCAATCAGCCCCAGCATTTT
TRBV12-3/TRBV12-4,TRBJ1-6,few,.,18,CASPAINPWRSYNSPLHF,TGTGCCAGCCCGGCGATAAATCCCTGGCGCTCCTATAATTCACCCCTCCACTTT
TRBV11-2,TRBJ2-2,.,TRBD2,16,CASSVRGTSGSGELFF,TGTGCCAGCAGCGTCCGAGGGACTAGCGGGAGCGGGGAGCTGTTTTTT
TRBV7-2,TRBJ2-1,.,.,13,CASSGRLLTEQFF,TGTGCCAGCAGCGGGCGACTACTCACTGAGCAGTTCTTC
TRBV5-1,TRBJ1-1,.,.,14,CASRGGSMNTEAFF,TGCGCTTCCCGCGGGGGGAGCATGAACACTGAAGCTTTCTTT
TRBV4-3,TRBJ1-2,.,TRBD1,18,CASSQDRFGTGANYGYTF,TGCGCCAGCAGCCAAGATAGGTTTGGGACAGGAGCTAACTATGGCTACACCTTC
TRBV6-4,TRBJ2-3,few,.,15,CASMTGTPARDTQYF,TGTGCCAGCATGACCGGGACTCCAGCACGAGATACGCAGTATTTT
TRBV30,TRBJ1-6,.,TRBD1,13,CAWTGQGISPLHF,TGTGCCTGGACGGGACAGGGGATTTCACCCCTCCACTTT
TRBV13,TRBJ2-1,.,TRBD2,15,CASSLGDRLAGEQFF,TGTGCCAGCAGCTTAGGAGATAGACTAGCTGGGGAGCAGTTCTTC
TRBV4-3,TRBJ1-1,few,TRBD1,14,CASSQGTVNTEAFF,TGCGCCAGCAGCCAGGGGACAGTGAACACTGAAGCTTTCTTT
TRBV3-1,TRBJ1-1,.,.,14,CASSHVGANTEAFF,TGTGCCAGCAGCCACGTGGGTGCGAACACTGAAGCTTTCTTT
TRBV7-9,TRBJ2-1,.,.,17,CASSFAGLAANYNEQFF,TGTGCCAGCAGCTTCGCGGGACTGGCGGCCAACTACAATGAGCAGTTCTTC
TRBV2,TRBJ1-1,few,.,13,CASGGQAGTEAFF,TGTGCCAGTGGTGGGCAGGCGGGCACTGAAGCTTTCTTT
TRBV4-1,TRBJ2-7,.,.,12,CASSHQGNEQYF,TGCGCCAGCAGCCATCAGGGGAACGAGCAGTACTTC
TRBV29-1,TRBJ2-3,.,.,13,CSLRRVSTDTQYF,TGCAGCTTAAGGAGGGTTAGCACAGATACGCAGTATTTT
TRBV9,TRBJ1-6,.,.,13,CASSVERGSPLHF,TGTGCCAGCAGCGTAGAAAGGGGAAGTCCCCTCCACTTT
TRBV28,TRBJ2-1,.,.,21,CASSLDLYGGRPRGSYNEQFF,TGTGCCAGCAGTTTAGATCTATACGGGGGGCGCCCCCGGGGCTCCTACAATGAGCAGTTCTTC
TRBV7-2,TRBJ2-7,.,.,15,CASSLTPRIDYEQYF,TGTGCCAGCAGCTTAACCCCCCGGATTGACTACGAGCAGTACTTC
TRBV11-2,TRBJ1-1,.,TRBD1,15,CASSLVTGGGTEAFF,TGTGCCAGCAGCTTAGTAACAGGGGGTGGCACTGAAGCTTTCTTT
TRBV5-1,TRBJ2-1,.,TRBD2,17,CASSVNGGTGLINEQFF,TGCGCCAGCAGCGTAAACGGGGGGACGGGGTTAATCAATGAGCAGTTCTTC
TRBV6-2/TRBV6-3,TRBJ2-7,few,.,20,CANPKVDRPTGQTGVYEQYF,TGTGCCAATCCAAAGGTTGACCGTCCTACCGGCCAAACCGGGGTTTACGAGCAGTACTTC
TRBV7-9,TRBJ2-5,many,.,11,CASSRKETQYF,TGTGCCAGCAGCCGGAAAGAGACCCAGTACTTC
TRBV4-2,TRBJ2-7,once,.,15,CASSQEVPGAYEQYF,TGTGCCAGCAGCCAAGAGGTCCCGGGGGCCTACGAGCAGTACTTC
TRBV11-1,TRBJ2-7,.,.,16,CASSPSREDSSYEQYF,TGTGCCAGCAGCCCATCGAGGGAAGACTCGTCCTACGAGCAGTACTTC
TRBV29-1,TRBJ2-1,.,TRBD2,15,CSPRLAGSSYNEQFF,TGCAGCCCCCGCTTAGCGGGGAGCTCCTACAATGAGCAGTTCTTC
TRBV28,TRBJ2-6,.,.,17,CASSLSGLSSGANVLTF,TGTGCCAGCAGTTTGTCGGGACTGAGCTCTGGGGCCAACGTCCTGACTTTC
TRBV5-1,TRBJ2-3,few,.,14,CASSLDSGADTQYF,TGCGCCAGCAGCTTGGATTCTGGCGCAGATACGCAGTATTTT
TRBV28,TRBJ2-5,once,TRBD2,17,CAISSQLAGGHEETQYF,TGTGCCATCAGTTCTCAACTAGCGGGGGGACATGAAGAGACCCAGTACTTC
TRBV20-1,TRBJ2-7,.,.,15,CSARLSQGLRFEQYF,TGCAGTGCTAGATTGAGCCAGGGGTTGCGGTTCGAGCAGTACTTC
TRBV29-1,TRBJ1-1,.,.,12,CSVAGWNTEAFF,TGCAGCGTTGCGGGCTGGAACACTGAAGCTTTCTTT
TRBV6-5,TRBJ2-3,.,TRBD2,17,CASSYSAGGSPPDTQYF,TGTGCCAGCAGTTACTCGGCCGGCGGGAGCCCCCCAGATACGCAGTATTTT
TRBV9,TRBJ2-2,.,.,13,CASSGLQIGELFF,TGTGCCAGCAGTGGCCTCCAGATCGGGGAGCTGTTTTTT
TRBV6-2/TRBV6-3,TRBJ2-1,few,.,15,CASRPGGPSVHEQFF,TGTGCCAGCCGCCCGGGTGGTCCTAGCGTCCATGAGCAGTTCTTC
TRBV19,TRBJ2-5,.,TRBD2,15,CASSQAGGVPETQYF,TGTGCCAGTAGTCAAGCGGGGGGAGTCCCAGAGACCCAGTACTTC
TRBV6-1,TRBJ1-3,.,.,16,CASSGYIGTPGNTIYF,TGTGCCAGCAGTGGATACATCGGGACACCCGGAAACACCATATATTTT
TRBV4-2,TRBJ2-3,.,.,16,CACSQVRERAYDTQYF,TGTGCCTGCAGCCAAGTCAGGGAGAGGGCCTACGATACGCAGTATTTT
TRBV20-1,TRBJ2-7,.,.,15,CSARDEAGPPYEQYF,TGCAGTGCTAGAGATGAGGCCGGGCCCCCCTACGAGCAGTACTTC
TRBV12-3/TRBV12-4,TRBJ2-7,few,TRBD2,14,CASSFRGGGYEQYF,TGTGCCAGCAGTTTCCGTGGGGGGGGCTACGAGCAGTACTTC
TRBV20-1,TRBJ1-2,few,TRBD1,11,CSATRGNGYTF,TGCAGTGCTACCAGGGGGAATGGCTACACCTTC
TRBV30,TRBJ1-1,few,.,12,CAWSRVDTEAFF,TGTGCCTGGAGTAGGGTTGACACTGAAGCTTTCTTT
TRBV20-1,TRBJ2-1,many,TRBD2,15,CSASRLAGGVDEQFF,TGCAGTGCTAGCCGACTAGCGGGGGGGGTCGATGAGCAGTTCTTC
TRBV9,TRBJ1-2,few,.,14,CASSVAGAGGGYTF,TGTGCCAGCAGCGTAGCCGGCGCAGGAGGGGGCTACACCTTC